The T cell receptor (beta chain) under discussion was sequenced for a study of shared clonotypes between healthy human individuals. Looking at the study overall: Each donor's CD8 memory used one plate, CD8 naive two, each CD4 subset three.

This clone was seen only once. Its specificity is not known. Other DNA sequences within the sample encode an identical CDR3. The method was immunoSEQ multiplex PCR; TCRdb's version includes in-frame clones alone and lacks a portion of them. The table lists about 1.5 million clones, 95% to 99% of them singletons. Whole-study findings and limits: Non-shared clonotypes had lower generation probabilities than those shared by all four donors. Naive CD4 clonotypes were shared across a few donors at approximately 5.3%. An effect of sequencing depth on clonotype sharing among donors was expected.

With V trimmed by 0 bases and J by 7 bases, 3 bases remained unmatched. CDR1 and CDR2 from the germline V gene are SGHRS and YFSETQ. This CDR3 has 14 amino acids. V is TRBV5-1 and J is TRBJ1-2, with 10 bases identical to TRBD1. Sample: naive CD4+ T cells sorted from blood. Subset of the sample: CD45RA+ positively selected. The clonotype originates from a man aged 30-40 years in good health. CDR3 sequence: CASSLGQGAPGYTF. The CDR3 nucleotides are TGCGCCAGCAGCTTGGGACAGGGGGCTCCTGGCTACACCTTC.